One and the same sample provided the 31 T cell receptor beta chains below, sequenced in a study of shared clonotypes between healthy human individuals. The method was immunoSEQ multiplex PCR; TCRdb's version includes in-frame clones alone and lacks a portion of them. This sample has about 380,000 clones, with 95% to 97% found just once. Sequencing was done on a sample of memory CD8+ T cells sorted from blood. Subset denoted: CD45RO+ cells pooled with CCR7-negative TemRA cells. These receptors all stem from a man younger than 40 in good health.

The chain recombines TRBV28 with TRBJ2-7; 9 nucleotides match TRBD1. Unmatched junction bases numbered 11, after V lost 5 bases and J lost 6 bases. Germline CDR1 is MDHEN and CDR2 is SYDVKM. There are 15 residues in the CDR3. The DNA of the CDR3 is TGTGCCAGCAGTGATGCCGGGACAGGGTTGCCCGAGCAGTACTTC. Translating gives CASSDAGTGLPEQYF.

The chain uses TRBV11-2 and TRBJ2-1; D remains unclear. The CDR3 is made up of 13 amino acids. V lost 2 bases to trimming and J lost 4 bases, with 6 bases between them. Germline assignment: CDR1 SGHAT and CDR2 FQNNGV. The CDR3 spells CASSLNRYNEQFF. The DNA of the CDR3 is TGTGCCAGCAGCTTAAATCGTTACAATGAGCAGTTCTTC.

This chain connects TRBV7-2 to TRBJ2-5, with TRBD2 matching over 13 bases. The ends lost 5 bases at V and 4 bases at J; junction bases unmatched: 10. The germline CDR1 and CDR2 sequences are SGHTA and FQGNSA. CDR3 length equals 17 residues. The CDR3: CASSRRTSGRGAETQYF. The CDR3 DNA sequence: TGTGCCAGCAGCCGGAGGACTAGCGGGAGAGGGGCAGAGACCCAGTACTTC.

The J gene is TRBJ1-3, the V gene TRBV19; D gene unclear. V was pared by 1 base and J by 0 bases, with 13 bases between. CDR1 is LNHDA, CDR2 SQIVND, per germline (reference sequence). This CDR3 spans 17 amino acids. The CDR3 DNA sequence: TGTGCCAGTAGTATAGCGTTAGAAGGGTACTCTGGAAACACCATATATTTT. Residues: CASSIALEGYSGNTIYF.

This clone was observed once. CDR3 DNA sequence: TGTGCCAGCAGCTTCCTCCAGGGGGCGAACACTGAAGCTTTCTTT. Amino acids: CASSFLQGANTEAFF. V is TRBV5-4 and J is TRBJ1-1; 8 bases are a match to TRBD1. Trimming cost V 2 bases and J 1 base; bases outside gene matches: 4. CDR1 and CDR2 (germline): SGHNT, YYREEE (reference sequence). The CDR3 is 15 residues long.

The V call is TRBV2, the J call TRBJ2-1; no firm D call. CDR3 length equals 12 residues. CDR1 and CDR2 (germline): SNHLY, FYNNEI. The V gene lost 4 bases and the J gene lost 5 bases, with 6 bases spanning the gap. This CDR3 is CASSVSDNEQFF. The CDR3 coding sequence is TGTGCCAGCAGTGTAAGCGACAATGAGCAGTTCTTC.

The chain has TRBV9 and TRBJ2-2; 10 bases agree with TRBD2. V trimming: 4 bases; J trimming: 0 bases; junction bases outside the gene matches: 12. Germline assignment: CDR1 SGDLS and CDR2 YYNGEE. This CDR3 has 19 amino acids. The CDR3 loop reads CASSSYPKGLAPNTGELFF. DNA for the CDR3: TGTGCCAGCAGCTCCTACCCTAAGGGACTAGCGCCGAACACCGGGGAGCTGTTTTTT. Looking up the rest from reference TRBV9 and TRBJ2-2 gives the full variable domain: DSGVTQTPKHLITATGQRVTLRCSPRSGDLSVYWYQQSLDQGLQFLIQYYNGEERAKGNILERFSAQQFPDLHSELNLSSLELGDSALYFCASSSYPKGLAPNTGELFFGEGSRLTVL.

This clone has only one observation. This chain joins TRBV6-6 and TRBJ2-4; 7 positions match TRBD1. Germline V lookup: CDR1 MNHNY, CDR2 SVGAGI (reference sequence). The CDR3 sequence is 14 residues long. Trimming removed 6 bases from V and 0 bases from J; junction bases left unmatched: 2. CDR3 coding DNA: TGTGCCAGCAGGGACAGGAAAGCCAAAAACATTCAGTACTTC. It translates to CASRDRKAKNIQYF.

This clone was observed once. The chain has TRBV9 and TRBJ2-3; 7 bases match TRBD2. The CDR3 consists of 15 residues. The germline CDR1 and CDR2 sequences are SGDLS and YYNGEE. V lost 0 bases to trimming and J lost 2 bases; unmatched junction nucleotides: 3. CDR3 nucleotides: TGTGCCAGCAGCGTAGCGGGAGGAGTCACAGATACGCAGTATTTT. Translating gives CASSVAGGVTDTQYF. Filled out from reference TRBV9 and TRBJ2-3, the complete variable domain reads DSGVTQTPKHLITATGQRVTLRCSPRSGDLSVYWYQQSLDQGLQFLIQYYNGEERAKGNILERFSAQQFPDLHSELNLSSLELGDSALYFCASSVAGGVTDTQYFGPGTRLTVL.

The genes are TRBV20-1 and TRBJ2-1; D call uncertain. CDR1 is DFQATT, CDR2 SNEGSKA, per germline (reference sequence). This CDR3 has 10 amino acids. V gave up 7 bases and J gave up 7 bases, with 8 bases separating them. The CDR3 sequence: CSVSQNEQFF. CDR3 DNA sequence: TGCAGTGTCTCTCAAAATGAGCAGTTCTTC.

The chain has TRBV21-1 and TRBJ2-7; no check of the table's D call, TRBD1, against the DNA was made. TRBV21-1 is tagged as a pseudogene. The CDR3 runs to 15 residues. The CDR3 DNA is TGTGCCAGCAGCAAATATGGGCCGACAGCACGGGAGCAGTACTTC. As protein: CASSKYGPTAREQYF.

The chain joins TRBV28 to TRBJ2-4, with D possibly matching TRBD2 (6 bases). This CDR3 has 15 amino acids. Deletions cut 7 bases from V and 0 bases from J, with 13 bases between. The V gene's germline CDR1 is MDHEN and CDR2 SYDVKM. CDR3 sequence reads: CASTSAGLAKNIQYF. CDR3 DNA: TGTGCCAGCACCTCCGCGGGGCTAGCCAAAAACATTCAGTACTTC.

The V gene is TRBV6-1, the J gene TRBJ2-1; the match to TRBD2 covers 9 bases. The germline V gene encodes CDR1 MNHNS and CDR2 SASEGT. The trim removed 6 bases at V and 3 bases at J, leaving 3 bases unmatched. The CDR3 runs 14 residues. The CDR3 DNA reads as TGTGCCAGCAGGACTAGCGGATACTACAATGAGCAGTTCTTC. It yields the protein CASRTSGYYNEQFF.

The chain uses TRBV19 and TRBJ2-2, with 12 bases aligning to TRBD2. Germline loops: CDR1 LNHDA, CDR2 SQIVND (reference sequence). The CDR3 spans 16 residues. The trim removed 5 bases at V and 5 bases at J, leaving 6 bases unmatched. The CDR3 region is CASSVRLAGETGELFF. The CDR3 DNA follows: TGTGCCAGTAGTGTCCGACTAGCGGGAGAAACCGGGGAGCTGTTTTTT.

Regarding this clone: Other DNA sequences from this sample encode an identical CDR3 as well. The chain joins TRBV7-9 to TRBJ2-3, with 9 bases that match TRBD2. The CDR3 sequence is 14 residues long. CDR1 and CDR2 from the germline V gene are SEHNR and FQNEAQ (reference sequence). Trimming at V came to 5 bases and at J to 3 bases, leaving 3 bases not matched to a gene. CDR3 bases: TGTGCCAGCAGCCTTAGCGGGAGTACAGATACGCAGTATTTT. The encoded protein is CASSLSGSTDTQYF.

This chain connects TRBV6-5 to TRBJ2-5; 12 positions agree with TRBD1. The CDR3 loop spans 15 amino acids. The ends lost 7 bases at V and 5 bases at J; junction bases unmatched: 8. Germline CDR1 and CDR2: MNHEY and SVGAGI. The CDR3 here is CASTRDRGRRETQYF. The CDR3, as DNA: TGTGCCAGCACCAGGGACAGGGGGCGTAGGGAGACCCAGTACTTC.

V is TRBV7-9 and J is TRBJ1-3, with D uncertain. CDR1 and CDR2 from the germline V gene are SEHNR and FQNEAQ (reference sequence). The CDR3 is made up of 16 amino acids. V lost 10 bases to trimming and J lost 1 base, with 20 bases between them. CDR3 DNA: TGTGCCACCCAACAGCTGCTAGCGGATTCTGGAAACACCATATATTTT. This gives the protein CATQQLLADSGNTIYF.

The chain couples TRBV28 to TRBJ1-3; 9 bases fit TRBD1. Germline CDR1 and CDR2: MDHEN and SYDVKM. V lost 2 bases and J lost 4; bases outside the gene matches: 6. CDR3 size: 16 residues. The CDR3 nucleotides are TGTGCCAGCAGTTTACTTGGACAGGGGTGGGGAAACACCATATATTTT. This codes for CASSLLGQGWGNTIYF.

Only one count was recorded for this clone. The chain joins TRBV9 to TRBJ2-1, with D uncertain. There are 16 residues in the CDR3. V shed 4 bases and J shed 0 bases, with 14 bases lying between them. Germline CDR1 reads SGDLS; CDR2 reads YYNGEE. The CDR3 loop reads CASSPDLRVSYNEQFF. The CDR3 bases are TGTGCCAGCAGCCCCGACCTACGGGTCTCCTACAATGAGCAGTTCTTC.

J is TRBJ2-3 and V is TRBV5-1; 7 bases line up with TRBD1. The ends lost 4 bases at V and 4 bases at J; junction bases unmatched: 12. Per the germline V gene, CDR1 is SGHRS and CDR2 is YFSETQ. The CDR3 is made up of 16 amino acids. The CDR3 DNA is TGCGCCAGCAGCCCCCCGACAGGGTGGGGCGCAGATACGCAGTATTTT. Its translation: CASSPPTGWGADTQYF.

The V gene is TRBV20-1, the J gene TRBJ2-3, with a possible D match to TRBD1 (5 bases). Per the germline V gene, CDR1 is DFQATT and CDR2 is SNEGSKA (reference sequence). CDR3 size: 11 residues. V was trimmed by 2 bases and J by 5 bases, leaving 5 bases between them. The CDR3 sequence is CSARQGDTQYF. The CDR3 region has the DNA TGCAGTGCTAGACAGGGAGATACGCAGTATTTT.

The V and J genes are TRBV28 and TRBJ2-7; TRBD2 is a possible D gene (6 bases). Trimming shortened V by 4 bases and J by 0 bases, and 13 bases separated the two germline ends. This CDR3 contains 15 residues. The germline V gene encodes CDR1 MDHEN and CDR2 SYDVKM. Written as DNA, the CDR3 is TGTGCCAGCAGTTCGTGGGGACTGAACTCCTACGAGCAGTACTTC. This translates into CASSSWGLNSYEQYF.

This rearrangement joins TRBV19 to TRBJ1-2; 9 nucleotides line up with TRBD1. The CDR3 runs 15 residues. Trimming took 3 bases from V and 2 from J; bases not matched to a gene: 4. Germline V CDR1 and CDR2: LNHDA, SQIVND (reference sequence). DNA for the CDR3: TGTGCCAGTAGTATTGCCGGGACAGGGAACTATGGCTACACCTTC. Its translation: CASSIAGTGNYGYTF.

The chain couples TRBV18 to TRBJ2-4; the D gene is possibly TRBD1 (5 bases). Germline-derived CDR1 and CDR2 are KGHSH and LQKENI. This CDR3 is 15 amino acids long. The V end lost 6 bases, the J end lost 4 bases, and 16 bases lay between the germline ends. This CDR3 reads CASSPAGQGKNIQYF. CDR3 in DNA: TGTGCCAGCTCCCCTGCTGGGCAGGGAAAAAACATTCAGTACTTC.

The V and J genes are TRBV6-1 and TRBJ2-7, with D possibly matching TRBD1 (6 bases). The V gene's germline CDR1 is MNHNS and CDR2 SASEGT. V lost 1 base, J lost 5 bases, and 24 bases lay in between. The CDR3 is made up of 18 amino acids. The CDR3 loop is CASSEGKARQVGNHEQYF. The DNA for the CDR3 is TGTGCCAGCAGTGAAGGAAAGGCGAGACAGGTCGGTAACCACGAGCAGTACTTC.

The V gene is TRBV29-1, the J gene TRBJ1-2, with a weak D call TRBD1 (6 bases). Germline-derived CDR1 and CDR2 are SQVTM and ANQGSEA. This CDR3 has 12 residues. Trimming cost V 3 bases and J 8 bases, with 13 bases left between them. The chain's CDR3 is CSVDGGPGGYTF. DNA for the CDR3: TGCAGCGTTGATGGGGGGCCAGGGGGCTACACCTTC.

The J gene is TRBJ1-1, the V gene TRBV14; D gene ambiguous. CDR1 and CDR2 (germline): SGHDN, FVKESK. The V gene lost 6 bases and the J gene lost 1 base, with 15 bases spanning the gap. The CDR3 is 15 amino acids. The CDR3 loop is CASRPRAGENTEAFF. The CDR3 bases are TGTGCCAGCAGGCCAAGGGCAGGCGAGAACACTGAAGCTTTCTTT. Supplemented by reference TRBV14 and TRBJ1-1, the full variable domain reads EAGVTQFPSHSVIEKGQTVTLRCDPISGHDNLYWYRRVMGKEIKFLLHFVKESKQDESGMPNNRFLAERTGGTYSTLKVQPAELEDSGVYFCASRPRAGENTEAFFGQGTRLTVV.

This chain uses TRBV30 with TRBJ2-7; 11 nucleotides match TRBD1. V dropped 8 bases and J dropped 3; count of bases not matched to a gene: 3. The germline gives CDR1 GTSNPN, CDR2 SVGIG (reference sequence). The CDR3 loop spans 12 amino acids. The CDR3 region is CAGDRGVYEQYF. The DNA of the CDR3 is TGTGCCGGGGACAGGGGGGTCTACGAGCAGTACTTC.

V and J are TRBV7-9 and TRBJ1-2; TRBD1 might be the D (6 bases). This CDR3 spans 11 amino acids. Germline CDR1 reads SEHNR; CDR2 reads FQNEAQ (reference sequence). With 5 bases removed from V and 8 bases from J, the gap between germline ends came to 9 bases. The CDR3 DNA follows: TGTGCCAGCAGCACCGGGACAGGCTACACCTTC. Protein: CASSTGTGYTF.

The chain is built from TRBV7-9 and TRBJ2-1; unclear D gene. CDR3 size: 13 residues. Trimming cost V 1 base and J 8 bases, with 9 bases left between them. Per germline, CDR1 SEHNR and CDR2 FQNEAQ (reference sequence). CDR3 in amino acids: CASSLGLGYEQFF. The CDR3 DNA reads as TGTGCCAGCAGCTTAGGATTAGGTTATGAGCAGTTCTTC.

The chain joins TRBV4-1 to TRBJ2-7, with D unresolved. Per germline, CDR1 MGHRA and CDR2 YSYEKL. Trimming cost V 0 bases and J 2 bases, with 11 bases left between them. The length of the CDR3 is 15 residues. Here the CDR3 reads CASSQDAGVTYEQYF. CDR3 in DNA: TGCGCCAGCAGCCAAGATGCAGGAGTGACCTACGAGCAGTACTTC.